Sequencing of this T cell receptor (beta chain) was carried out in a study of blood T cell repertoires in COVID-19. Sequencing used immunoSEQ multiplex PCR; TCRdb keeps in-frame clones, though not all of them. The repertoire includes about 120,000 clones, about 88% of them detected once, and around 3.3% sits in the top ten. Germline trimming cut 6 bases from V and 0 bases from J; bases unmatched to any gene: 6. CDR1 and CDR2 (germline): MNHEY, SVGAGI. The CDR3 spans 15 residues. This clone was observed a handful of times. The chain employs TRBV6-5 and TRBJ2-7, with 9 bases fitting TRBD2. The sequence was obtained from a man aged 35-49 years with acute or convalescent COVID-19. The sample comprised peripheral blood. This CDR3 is CASRLQTSGSYEQYF. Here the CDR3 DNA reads TGTGCCAGCAGACTTCAGACTAGCGGCTCCTACGAGCAGTACTTC.